The following is a T cell receptor beta chain sequence with its context. The data were obtained in a study of blood T cell repertoires in COVID-19. Overall study context: Samples representing acute and convalescent COVID-19 were sourced from the United States, Italy and Spain. Sample material is recorded as cDNA or gDNA derived from T cells, B-cell-depleted T cells, or PBMCs.

Germline assignment: CDR1 SGHDN and CDR2 FVKESK. V gave up 5 bases and J gave up 4 bases, with 14 bases separating them. The CDR3 consists of 14 residues. Authors' analysis steps: By means of reference gene primer amplification, nucleated cell counts were estimated. Only in-frame clones appear in the TCRdb table, and some are missing; sequencing was by immunoSEQ multiplex PCR. D and trimming were read from the DNA, whereas the V and J calls and clone size are those reported in that table. Of approximately 170,000 clones listed, around 84% are singletons. V gene TRBV14 combines with J gene TRBJ1-2; a possible D gene is TRBD1 (5 bases). The sequencing sample was made of peripheral blood. The TCR was taken from a woman of 80 years or more with acute or convalescent COVID-19. CDR3 loop: CASSGQGPLYGYTF. The DNA for the CDR3 is TGTGCCAGCAGCGGTCAGGGTCCTCTCTATGGCTACACCTTC.